One sample yielded the 32 T cell receptor beta chains listed below, sequenced in a study of control samples from healthy donors and cancer patients. Assay used: immunoSEQ multiplex PCR; TCRdb lists only in-frame clones, some missing. Here the sample spans approximately 110,000 clones, approximately 90% being singletons. Sequencing was done on a sample of blood. Receptor source: a woman in her late teens or twenties in good health.

This sequence joins TRBV4-1 and TRBJ2-1, with 13 positions matching TRBD2. Trimming took 0 bases from V and 12 from J; bases not matched to a gene: 17. CDR3 length: 19 residues. Germline CDR1 MGHRA, CDR2 YSYEKL. This CDR3 is CASSQDPNLGTSGEKWQFF. Written as DNA, the CDR3 is TGCGCCAGCAGCCAAGATCCTAACCTCGGGACTAGCGGGGAAAAGTGGCAGTTCTTC.

The DNA for the CDR3 is TGTGCCAGCAGTTCCCTCGGGTTTACCGCTACAGATACGCAGTATTTT. As protein: CASSSLGFTATDTQYF. V and J are TRBV27 and TRBJ2-3, with D unresolved. Trimming took 4 bases from V and 3 from J, leaving 17 bases between them. The CDR3 loop spans 16 amino acids. Germline V CDR1 and CDR2: MNHEY, SMNVEV (reference sequence).

This rearrangement joins TRBV7-6 to TRBJ2-5; 10 bases fit TRBD2. CDR3 length: 15 amino acids. V lost 5 bases, J lost 5 bases, and 8 bases stayed unmatched. Germline V gene lookup returns CDR1 SGHVS and CDR2 FNYEAQ. CDR3 nucleotide sequence: TGTGCCAGCAGCCGCTTAGCGGGAGGTAGGGAGACCCAGTACTTC. Protein sequence: CASSRLAGGRETQYF.

The chain couples TRBV28 to TRBJ1-2; no clear D gene. Trimming removed 0 bases from V and 8 bases from J, with 16 bases in between. The CDR3 is made up of 15 amino acids. Germline V lookup: CDR1 MDHEN, CDR2 SYDVKM. Here the CDR3 reads CASSLCAKGSQGYTF. CDR3 DNA: TGTGCCAGCAGTTTATGCGCGAAGGGCTCTCAGGGCTACACCTTC.

V is TRBV9 and J is TRBJ2-4; a weak D match, TRBD2 (5 bases). Trimming took 3 bases from V and 2 from J, leaving 12 bases between them. Germline V CDR1 and CDR2: SGDLS, YYNGEE. The CDR3 has 15 residues. The CDR3 region is CASSASSGSKNIQYF. The CDR3 DNA sequence: TGTGCCAGCAGCGCCTCATCGGGGTCCAAAAACATTCAGTACTTC.

The chain employs TRBV12-2 and TRBJ1-5; TRBD1 is the table's D call, not checked against the DNA. TRBV12-2 has pseudogene status. The CDR3 runs 17 residues. The CDR3 here is CASRAQVRVLGNQPQHF. CDR3 in DNA: TGTGCAAGTCGCGCACAGGTCAGGGTTCTCGGCAATCAGCCCCAGCATTTT.

The rearrangement uses TRBV5-6 and TRBJ2-1; TRBD1 or TRBD2 may be the D gene (6 bases each). The CDR3 is 18 amino acids. The V gene lost 0 bases and the J gene lost 2 bases, with 18 bases spanning the gap. In germline, CDR1 is SGHDT, CDR2 YYEEEE. The CDR3: CASSLGLGQRGTYNEQFF. The DNA for the CDR3 is TGTGCCAGCAGCTTGGGACTAGGACAGAGAGGAACCTACAATGAGCAGTTCTTC.

The rearrangement uses TRBV5-6 and TRBJ2-3; D possibly uses TRBD1 or TRBD2 (5 bases each). The CDR3 has 13 residues. Germline loops: CDR1 SGHDT, CDR2 YYEEEE. Trimming took 4 bases from V and 6 from J, leaving 12 bases between them. For the CDR3, the DNA is TGTGCCAGCAGCCTGGGACCAACCGATACGCAGTATTTT. Translated: CASSLGPTDTQYF.

This chain uses TRBV6-1 with TRBJ2-1, with TRBD1 identical over 8 bases. V dropped 0 bases and J dropped 9; count of bases not matched to a gene: 13. The CDR3 totals 17 residues. CDR1 is MNHNS and CDR2 is SASEGT in the germline V gene. CDR3 nucleotides: TGTGCCAGCAGTGAAGCGCTAAAAGCAGGGGGCAGAGGTGAGCAGTTCTTC. Encoded protein: CASSEALKAGGRGEQFF.

The J gene is TRBJ1-1, the V gene TRBV2; tentative D call: TRBD1 (6 bases). V lost 6 bases, J lost 11 bases, and 13 bases lay in between. Per germline, CDR1 SNHLY and CDR2 FYNNEI. The CDR3 has 11 amino acids. The CDR3 sequence: CASRLTGLAFF. CDR3 nucleotide sequence: TGTGCCAGCAGGCTTACAGGGCTTGCTTTCTTT.

DNA for the CDR3: TGTGCCAGCAGCTTAAGGGGCCAACAGGGGGCCTCCTATAATTCACCCCTCCACTTT. This gives the protein CASSLRGQQGASYNSPLHF. The V and J genes are TRBV7-2 and TRBJ1-6; TRBD1 agrees at 9 bases. J lost 0 bases, V lost 2 bases, and 8 bases had no gene match. CDR1 is SGHTA, CDR2 FQGNSA, per germline. The CDR3 is 19 amino acids.

J is TRBJ1-5 and V is TRBV24-1; 8 nucleotides agree with TRBD1. J gave up 7 bases and V 7 bases, and 5 bases lay outside the gene matches. This CDR3 comprises 13 residues. CDR1 and CDR2 (germline): KGHDR, SFDVKD. The CDR3 loop is CATSQGAWQPQHF. The CDR3 region has the DNA TGTGCCACCAGCCAGGGGGCCTGGCAGCCCCAGCATTTT.

The chain employs TRBV19 and TRBJ2-2; TRBD1 might be the D (5 bases). The CDR3 loop spans 13 amino acids. CDR1 is LNHDA, CDR2 SQIVND, per germline (reference sequence). With 5 bases removed from V and 7 bases from J, the gap between germline ends came to 11 bases. For the CDR3, the DNA is TGTGCCAGTAGTCTGGGGCGTGTCGGGGAGCTGTTTTTT. Its protein is CASSLGRVGELFF.

The chain links TRBV5-1 to TRBJ2-5; D tentatively fits TRBD1 or TRBD2 (7 bases each). V was cut by 3 bases and J by 5 bases, with 20 bases left in between. The germline CDR1 and CDR2 sequences are SGHRS and YFSETQ. The CDR3 has 16 residues. CDR3 DNA: TGCGCCAGCAGCTCGCCCCCCAGGGGGGGGTTGGAGACCCAGTACTTC. Translation: CASSSPPRGGLETQYF.

The chain has TRBV28 and TRBJ1-1; TRBD1 agrees at 9 bases. V was clipped by 8 bases and J by 4 bases; unmatched bases: 17. The CDR3 contains 17 residues. Germline CDR1 and CDR2: MDHEN and SYDVKM. The CDR3 bases are TGTGCCAGCGGCCGGCACAGGGGGCGCGCAATTGGCACTGAAGCTTTCTTT. Translation: CASGRHRGRAIGTEAFF.

CDR3 amino acids: CASSQEERRWSGNTIYF. As DNA, the CDR3 is TGCGCCAGCAGCCAAGAAGAGCGCCGCTGGTCTGGAAACACCATATATTTT. The genes are TRBV4-1 and TRBJ1-3, with no clear D. The germline V gene encodes CDR1 MGHRA and CDR2 YSYEKL. The CDR3 runs to 17 residues. V lost 0 bases to trimming and J lost 1 base, with 13 bases between them.

The gene calls are TRBV7-2 and TRBJ2-2, with D perhaps given as TRBD1 or TRBD2 (6 bases each). The CDR3 runs 15 residues. The germline CDR1 and CDR2 sequences are SGHTA and FQGNSA. V was trimmed by 5 bases and J by 0 bases, leaving 10 bases between them. The CDR3 DNA reads as TGTGCCAGCAGCCCCCGGGGGCCGAACACCGGGGAGCTGTTTTTT. It specifies CASSPRGPNTGELFF.

The chain uses TRBV28 and TRBJ2-3; 8 positions agree with TRBD2. Germline V gene lookup returns CDR1 MDHEN and CDR2 SYDVKM. The CDR3 covers 16 residues. The ends lost 1 base at V and 2 bases at J; junction bases unmatched: 5. This CDR3 reads CASSLFTGGNTDTQYF. In DNA form, the CDR3 reads TGTGCCAGCAGTTTATTCACGGGAGGGAACACAGATACGCAGTATTTT. The complete variable domain, with remaining parts taken from reference TRBV28 and TRBJ2-3, reads DVKVTQSSRYLVKRTGEKVFLECVQDMDHENMFWYRQDPGLGLRLIYFSYDVKMKEKGDIPEGYSVSREKKERFSLILESASTNQTSMYLCASSLFTGGNTDTQYFGPGTRLTVL.

The V and J genes are TRBV29-1 and TRBJ2-7; 7 bases are shared with TRBD1. Germline lookup yields CDR1 SQVTM and CDR2 ANQGSEA. This CDR3 contains 14 residues. With 2 bases clipped from V and 3 bases from J, the junction kept 7 bases outside the gene matches. In nucleotides, the CDR3 is TGCAGCGTTGAATCGACAGGGAAAGACTACGAGCAGTACTTC. Translating gives CSVESTGKDYEQYF.

The chain couples TRBV27 to TRBJ2-1; D is perhaps TRBD1 (5 bases). With 0 bases removed from V and 3 bases from J, the gap between germline ends came to 6 bases. Germline values: CDR1 MNHEY, CDR2 SMNVEV (reference sequence). The CDR3 length is 14 residues. The CDR3 region is CASSLSQGYNEQFF. In DNA form, the CDR3 reads TGTGCCAGCAGTTTATCCCAGGGCTACAATGAGCAGTTCTTC.

The rearrangement joins TRBV7-7 to TRBJ2-2; D gene uncertain. Germline values: CDR1 SSHAT, CDR2 FNYEAQ (reference sequence). The CDR3 consists of 14 residues. V gave up 1 base and J gave up 5 bases, with 8 bases separating them. CDR3 bases: TGTGCCAGCAGCTTAGGGCAGAATACCGGGGAGCTGTTTTTT. It is translated as CASSLGQNTGELFF.

This chain connects TRBV27 to TRBJ1-4; TRBD1 is a possible D gene (6 bases). Trimming took off 6 bases at V and 4 bases at J, with 15 bases between the two ends. The CDR3 is 15 residues long. CDR1 is MNHEY, CDR2 SMNVEV, per germline (reference sequence). CDR3 sequence: CASSPGALRNEKLFF. DNA for the CDR3: TGTGCCAGCAGCCCAGGGGCCCTTCGTAATGAAAAACTGTTTTTT. Variable domain in full (rest from reference TRBV27 and TRBJ1-4): EAQVTQNPRYLITVTGKKLTVTCSQNMNHEYMSWYRQDPGLGLRQIYYSMNVEVTDKGDVPEGYKVSRKEKRNFPLILESPSPNQTSLYFCASSPGALRNEKLFFGSGTQLSVL.

The CDR3 here is CASSLVVRNRDGYGYTF. As DNA, the CDR3 is TGTGCCAGCAGCCTTGTCGTCCGAAACAGGGACGGCTATGGCTACACCTTC. The rearrangement links TRBV5-5 to TRBJ1-2, with a possible D match to TRBD1 (6 bases). The CDR3 spans 17 residues. Germline-derived CDR1 and CDR2 are SGHKS and YYEKEE (reference sequence). Deletions cut 4 bases from V and 4 bases from J, with 23 bases between.

The rearrangement uses TRBV20-1 and TRBJ2-1; TRBD2 agrees at 13 bases. Germline assignment: CDR1 DFQATT and CDR2 SNEGSKA (reference sequence). Trimming took 3 bases from V and 5 from J; bases not matched to a gene: 4. The CDR3 is made up of 15 amino acids. The CDR3 DNA follows: TGCAGTGCTAGTCGGGGACTAGCGGGACACAATGAGCAGTTCTTC. Its translation is CSASRGLAGHNEQFF.

This rearrangement joins TRBV6-5 to TRBJ1-1; D remains ambiguous. The CDR3 loop spans 16 amino acids. CDR1 and CDR2 from the germline V gene are MNHEY and SVGAGI. The ends were cut back, 2 bases at V and 6 bases at J, with 19 bases in the middle. The CDR3 DNA reads TGTGCCAGCAGTTACACGGAGGGTGTAGGGATCTCTGAAGCTTTCTTT. Translation: CASSYTEGVGISEAFF.

This chain connects TRBV7-2 to TRBJ1-1; 7 bases map to TRBD1. Losses at the gene ends were 2 bases for V and 6 bases for J; bases not matched to a gene: 6. The CDR3 length is 14 residues. The germline V gene has CDR1 SGHTA and CDR2 FQGNSA. CDR3 loop: CASSLSNRGPEAFF. In DNA, the CDR3 is TGTGCCAGCAGCTTATCCAACAGGGGCCCTGAAGCTTTCTTT.

The rearrangement joins TRBV30 to TRBJ1-1; no clear D gene. V lost 4 bases and J 1 base, leaving 4 bases between the germline ends. Germline assignment: CDR1 GTSNPN and CDR2 SVGIG (reference sequence). CDR3 length: 11 amino acids. The CDR3 DNA sequence: TGTGCCTGGACGAGGAACACTGAAGCTTTCTTT. As protein: CAWTRNTEAFF.

The count of this clone is one. The gene calls are TRBV28 and TRBJ1-5; TRBD1 matches at 8 bases. V lost 10 bases to trimming and J lost 7 bases; unmatched junction nucleotides: 6. Per germline, CDR1 MDHEN and CDR2 SYDVKM. The CDR3 runs 12 residues. Written as DNA, the CDR3 is TGTGCCACCGACAGGGGCGGGCAGCCCCAGCATTTT. Its protein product is CATDRGGQPQHF. The variable domain in full, completed from reference TRBV28 and TRBJ1-5, reads DVKVTQSSRYLVKRTGEKVFLECVQDMDHENMFWYRQDPGLGLRLIYFSYDVKMKEKGDIPEGYSVSREKKERFSLILESASTNQTSMYLCATDRGGQPQHFGDGTRLSIL.

The chain links TRBV6-2 or TRBV6-3 to TRBJ2-2, with D unclear. The CDR3 has 15 amino acids. Trimming stripped 3 bases from V and 7 bases from J, with 15 bases between. CDR1 MNHEY and CDR2 SVGEGT come from the germline V gene. This CDR3 reads CASSYHPGLNGELFF. In nucleotides, the CDR3 is TGTGCCAGCAGTTATCATCCGGGCTTAAACGGGGAGCTGTTTTTT.

This chain links TRBV7-3 with TRBJ1-1; no definite D call. Germline loops: CDR1 SGHTA, CDR2 FQGTGA. The CDR3 sequence is 13 residues long. Trimming shortened V by 3 bases and J by 0 bases, and 5 bases separated the two germline ends. The CDR3 sequence is CASSFSLNTEAFF. CDR3 nucleotides: TGTGCCAGCAGCTTTAGTTTGAACACTGAAGCTTTCTTT.

The rearrangement joins TRBV7-2 to TRBJ2-2; the D gene is possibly TRBD2 (5 bases). V was shortened by 0 bases and J by 7 bases, with 12 bases between the two germline ends. The CDR3 covers 15 residues. Germline V gives CDR1 SGHTA, CDR2 FQGNSA. As DNA, the CDR3 is TGTGCCAGCAGCTTAGCTTCGGGGAATATCGGGGAGCTGTTTTTT. Residues: CASSLASGNIGELFF. The variable domain in full, with the rest retrieved from reference TRBV7-2 and TRBJ2-2, is GAGVSQSPSNKVTEKGKDVELRCDPISGHTALYWYRQSLGQGLEFLIYFQGNSAPDKSGLPSDRFSAERTGGSVSTLTIQRTQQEDSAVYLCASSLASGNIGELFFGEGSRLTVL.

CDR3 nucleotide sequence: TGTGCCAGCAGTAGGACACGGGGTAATGAAAAACTGTTTTTT. Translating gives CASSRTRGNEKLFF. The V gene is TRBV6-5, the J gene TRBJ1-4; possibly TRBD1 for D (5 bases). V lost 5 bases and J lost 4, with 11 bases in between. Germline values: CDR1 MNHEY, CDR2 SVGAGI. CDR3 length equals 14 residues.